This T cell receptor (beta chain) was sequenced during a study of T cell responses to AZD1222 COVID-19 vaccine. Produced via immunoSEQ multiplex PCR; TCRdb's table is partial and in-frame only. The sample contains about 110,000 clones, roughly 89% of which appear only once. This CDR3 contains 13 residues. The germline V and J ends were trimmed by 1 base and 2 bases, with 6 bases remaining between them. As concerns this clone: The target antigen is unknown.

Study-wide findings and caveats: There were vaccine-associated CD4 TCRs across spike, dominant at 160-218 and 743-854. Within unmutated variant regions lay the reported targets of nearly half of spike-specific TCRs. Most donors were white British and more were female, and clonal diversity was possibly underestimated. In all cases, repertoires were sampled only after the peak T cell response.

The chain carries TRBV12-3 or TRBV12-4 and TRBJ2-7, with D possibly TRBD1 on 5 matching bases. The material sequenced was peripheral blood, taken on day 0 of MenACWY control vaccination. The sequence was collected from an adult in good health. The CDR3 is CASSLDRTYEQYF. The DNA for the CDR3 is TGTGCCAGCAGTTTAGACAGGACCTACGAGCAGTACTTC.